This note documents a single TCR beta chain sequence. Its antigen is undetermined. The data stem from a study of PD-1 blockade in classical Hodgkin lymphoma. Study-wide points: Repertoire differences lack defined causes, possibly disease activity or prior therapy.

The time point: newly diagnosed, previously untreated cHL patient sample. It was by magnetic negative selection that CD8+ T cells were isolated from thawed PBMCs. Acting as the comparison were PBMCs from newly diagnosed, untreated classical Hodgkin lymphoma. V was pared by 2 bases and J by 3 bases, with 4 bases between. This CDR3 has 13 residues. Germline V CDR1 and CDR2: MRHNA, SNTAGT. The repertoire was sequenced with immunoSEQ multiplex PCR; TCRdb's copy has only in-frame clones and lacks some. This sample has some 5,400 clones, with 70% to 90% found just once. The material sequenced was CD8+ T cells from blood. This TCR was recovered from a human donor with classical Hodgkin lymphoma. The rearrangement uses TRBV6-4 and TRBJ2-2; D uncertain. This CDR3 is CASSDSDTGELFF. In DNA form, the CDR3 reads TGTGCCAGCAGTGACAGCGACACCGGGGAGCTGTTTTTT.